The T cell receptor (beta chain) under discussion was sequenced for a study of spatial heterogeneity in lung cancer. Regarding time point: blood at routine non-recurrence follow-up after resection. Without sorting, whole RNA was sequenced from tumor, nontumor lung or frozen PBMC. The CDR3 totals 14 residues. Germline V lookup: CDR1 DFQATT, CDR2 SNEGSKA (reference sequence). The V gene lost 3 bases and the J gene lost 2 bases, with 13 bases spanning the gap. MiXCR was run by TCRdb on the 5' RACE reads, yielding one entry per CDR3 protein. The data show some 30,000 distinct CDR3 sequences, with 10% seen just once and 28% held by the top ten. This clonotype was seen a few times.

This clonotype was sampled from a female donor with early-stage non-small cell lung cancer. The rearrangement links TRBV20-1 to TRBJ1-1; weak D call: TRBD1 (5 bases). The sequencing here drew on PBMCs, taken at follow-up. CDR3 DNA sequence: TGCAGTGCTAGTGATGACAGACCAAACACTGAAGCTTTCTTT. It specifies CSASDDRPNTEAFF.